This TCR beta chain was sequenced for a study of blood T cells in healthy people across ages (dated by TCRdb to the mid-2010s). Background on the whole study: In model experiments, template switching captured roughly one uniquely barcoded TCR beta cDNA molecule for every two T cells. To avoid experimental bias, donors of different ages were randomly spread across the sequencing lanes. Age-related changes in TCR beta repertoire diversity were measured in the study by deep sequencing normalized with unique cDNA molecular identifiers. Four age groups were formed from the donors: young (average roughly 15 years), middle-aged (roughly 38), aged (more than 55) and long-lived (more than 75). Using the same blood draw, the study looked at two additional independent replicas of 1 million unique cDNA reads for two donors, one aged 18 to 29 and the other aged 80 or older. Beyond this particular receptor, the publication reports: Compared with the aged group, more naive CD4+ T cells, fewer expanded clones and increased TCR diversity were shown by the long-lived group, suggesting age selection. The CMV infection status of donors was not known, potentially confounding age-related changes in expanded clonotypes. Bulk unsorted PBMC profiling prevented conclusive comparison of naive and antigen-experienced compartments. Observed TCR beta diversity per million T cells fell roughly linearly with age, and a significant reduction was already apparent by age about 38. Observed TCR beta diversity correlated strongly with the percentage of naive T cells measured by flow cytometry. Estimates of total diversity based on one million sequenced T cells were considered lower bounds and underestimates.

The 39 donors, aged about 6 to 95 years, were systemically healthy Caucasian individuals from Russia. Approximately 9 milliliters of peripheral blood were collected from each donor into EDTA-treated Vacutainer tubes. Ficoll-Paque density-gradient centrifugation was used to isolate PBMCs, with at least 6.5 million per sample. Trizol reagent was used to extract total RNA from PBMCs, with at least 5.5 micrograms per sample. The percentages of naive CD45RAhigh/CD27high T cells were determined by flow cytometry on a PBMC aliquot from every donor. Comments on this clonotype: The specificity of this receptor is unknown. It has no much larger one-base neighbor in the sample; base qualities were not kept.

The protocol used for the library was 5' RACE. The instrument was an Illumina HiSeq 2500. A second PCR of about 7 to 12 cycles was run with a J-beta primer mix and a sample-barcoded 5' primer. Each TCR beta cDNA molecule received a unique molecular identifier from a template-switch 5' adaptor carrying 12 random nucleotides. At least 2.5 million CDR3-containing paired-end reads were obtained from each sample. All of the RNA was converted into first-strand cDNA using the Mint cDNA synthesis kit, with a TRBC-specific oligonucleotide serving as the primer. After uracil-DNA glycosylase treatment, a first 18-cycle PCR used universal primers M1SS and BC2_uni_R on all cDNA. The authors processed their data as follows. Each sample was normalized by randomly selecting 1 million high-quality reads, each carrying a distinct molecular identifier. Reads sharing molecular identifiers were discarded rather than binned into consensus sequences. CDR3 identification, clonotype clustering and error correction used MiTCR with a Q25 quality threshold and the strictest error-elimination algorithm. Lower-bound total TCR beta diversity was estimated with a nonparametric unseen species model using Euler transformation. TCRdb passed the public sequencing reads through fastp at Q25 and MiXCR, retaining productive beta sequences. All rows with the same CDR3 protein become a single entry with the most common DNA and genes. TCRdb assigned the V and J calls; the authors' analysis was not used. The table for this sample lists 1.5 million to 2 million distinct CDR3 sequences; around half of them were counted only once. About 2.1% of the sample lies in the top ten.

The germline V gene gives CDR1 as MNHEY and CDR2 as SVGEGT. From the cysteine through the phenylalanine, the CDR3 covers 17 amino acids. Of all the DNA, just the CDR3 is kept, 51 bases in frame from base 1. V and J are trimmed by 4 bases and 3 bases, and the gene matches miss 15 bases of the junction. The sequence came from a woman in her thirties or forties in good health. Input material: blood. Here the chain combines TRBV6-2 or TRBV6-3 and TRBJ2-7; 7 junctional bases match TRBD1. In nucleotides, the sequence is TGTGCCAGCAGTTTAAGGGCCCCGGGACAGTTTAACTACGAGCAGTACTTC. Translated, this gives CASSLRAPGQFNYEQYF.